Following are 4 T cell receptor beta chains from one sample sequenced in a study of radiation and T cells in renal cell carcinoma. Specified time point: baseline pretreatment blood. Treatment of the sample: 15 Gy SBRT to primary tumor, nephrectomy 4 weeks later. The assay was immunoSEQ multiplex PCR, and TCRdb's table has in-frame clones only and misses some. The profile shows under 25,000 clones, 80% of them singletons. The specimen comprised blood, sampled from a patient whose treatment included radiotherapy and nephrectomy. Every receptor here comes from a man in his 60s with renal cell carcinoma.

V gene TRBV7-8 combines with J gene TRBJ1-5; tentative D call: TRBD1 (5 bases). Trimming removed 6 bases at V and 3 bases at J, with 18 bases between. Germline CDR1 and CDR2: SGHVS and FQNEAQ. There are 16 residues in the CDR3. CDR3 residues: CASSASSNRYNQPQHF. Written as DNA, the CDR3 is TGTGCCAGCAGTGCCTCCTCGAACAGGTACAATCAGCCCCAGCATTTT.

This clone is labeled medium-sized. The chain employs TRBV19 and TRBJ1-1; D is perhaps TRBD1 (5 bases). CDR1 and CDR2 (germline): LNHDA, SQIVND (reference sequence). Trimming took off 0 bases at V and 6 bases at J, with 14 bases between the two ends. The CDR3 covers 15 residues. The CDR3 bases are TGTGCCAGTAGTATAGATAAGGGCAGGGTTGCTGAAGCTTTCTTT. Protein product: CASSIDKGRVAEAFF.

This clone has only one observation. This chain uses TRBV7-9 with TRBJ2-6; D possibly corresponds to TRBD1 (5 bases). The CDR3 has 18 amino acids. The V end lost 3 bases, the J end lost 2 bases, and 17 bases lay between the germline ends. Germline V CDR1 and CDR2: SEHNR, FQNEAQ (reference sequence). The CDR3 DNA is TGTGCCAGCAGCTTGGGCATGGGGCGGAGCCCTGGGGCCAACGTCCTGACTTTC. Translating it yields CASSLGMGRSPGANVLTF.

This rearrangement joins TRBV18 to TRBJ1-1, with a weak D call TRBD1 (6 bases). CDR1 and CDR2 (germline): KGHSH, LQKENI. CDR3 length: 15 residues. The V gene lost 3 bases and the J gene lost 5 bases, with 16 bases spanning the gap. CDR3: CASSPSWGGGTEAFF. The CDR3 DNA reads TGTGCCAGCTCACCGTCGTGGGGAGGGGGAACTGAAGCTTTCTTT.